This TCR beta chain stems from a study of T cell repertoires in cytomegalovirus infection. This clonotype showed up just a few times. The J segment lost 9 bases and the V segment lost 0 bases, leaving 6 bases of the junction unmatched. CDR1 is SQVTM, CDR2 ANQGSEA, per germline. The CDR3 is 16 residues long. TCRdb processed the reads anew with MiXCR; each CDR3 protein has one entry. The sample includes hundreds of thousands of distinct CDR3 sequences, 11% of them seen just once. This chain joins TRBV29-1 and TRBJ2-1; 15 bases align to TRBD2. What was sequenced was PBMCs. This sequence originates from a human donor in good health (CMV status not recorded). Some clones in this sample may be carry-over from other donors' samples. CDR3 bases: TGCAGCGTTGAAGAGGGACTAGCGGGAGGTTCGCCTGAGCAGTTCTTC. This gives the protein CSVEEGLAGGSPEQFF.